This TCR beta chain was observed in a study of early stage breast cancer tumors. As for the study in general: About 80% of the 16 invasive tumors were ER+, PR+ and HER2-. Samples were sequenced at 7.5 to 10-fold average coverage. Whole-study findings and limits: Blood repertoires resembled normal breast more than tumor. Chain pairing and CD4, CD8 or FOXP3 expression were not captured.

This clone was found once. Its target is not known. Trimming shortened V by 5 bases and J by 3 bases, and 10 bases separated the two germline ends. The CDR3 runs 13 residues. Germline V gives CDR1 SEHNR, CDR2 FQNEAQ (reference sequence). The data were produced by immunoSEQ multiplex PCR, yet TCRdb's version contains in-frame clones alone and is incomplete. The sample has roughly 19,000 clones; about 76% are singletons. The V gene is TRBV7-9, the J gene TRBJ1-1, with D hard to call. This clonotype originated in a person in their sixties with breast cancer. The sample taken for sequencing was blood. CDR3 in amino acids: CASSTLDYTEAFF. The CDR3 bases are TGTGCCAGCAGCACCCTTGATTACACTGAAGCTTTCTTT.